This T cell receptor (beta chain) emerged from a study of tumor and adjacent non-tumor tissue in lung cancer. No cell sorting was done before RNA was extracted from the tissue. The normal lung tissue was taken more than 3 cm from the tumor edge. TCRbeta libraries were built with three rounds of nested PCR, modified from ARM-PCR. TCRdb independently ran MiXCR on the multiplex PCR reads; one entry per CDR3 protein. The sample lists 40,000 to 55,000 distinct CDR3 sequences, 74% occurring once. Comment on this clonotype: A read error may account for a junction end that differs from germline.

The CDR3 extends over 14 amino acids. The V gene's germline CDR1 is SGHAT and CDR2 FQNNGV. The chain is built from TRBV11-2 and TRBJ1-1, with D perhaps matching TRBD1 (6 bases). This TCR was sampled from an older woman with non-small cell lung cancer. The source material was distant non-tumor lung tissue. The CDR3 reads CASQAVEGGTEASF. The CDR3 coding sequence is TGTGCCAGCCAGGCAGTAGAGGGGGGCACTGAAGCTTCCTTT.